These T cell receptor beta chains were read from a single sample in a study of blood T cells in healthy people across ages. TCRdb passed the 5' RACE reads through MiXCR, listing each CDR3 protein once. The table includes 1 million or so distinct CDR3 sequences, roughly 45% detected once. Source material: blood. These receptors originate from a woman aged 60 to 75 in good health. Each CDR3 is given with its conserved first and last residue. A D gene is named only where the DNA matches it firmly. A row's size may be missing; if present it is once, few, many or a size class.

>TRBJ2-5|NA|15|TRBD2|TRBV13
CASSLAGGPLETQYF
TGTGCCAGCAGCTTAGCGGGAGGGCCCCTAGAGACCCAGTACTTC
>TRBJ1-1|few|15|NA|TRBV11-2
CASSLDLWEGTEAFF
TGTGCCAGCAGCTTAGATCTGTGGGAGGGAACTGAAGCTTTCTTT
>TRBJ2-7|NA|13|NA|TRBV3-1
CASRRALGGEQYF
TGTGCCAGTCGACGGGCCCTCGGCGGCGAGCAGTACTTC
>TRBJ2-1|few|15|TRBD2|TRBV5-1
CASSLALAGYNEQFF
TGCGCCAGCAGCTTGGCCCTAGCGGGGTACAATGAGCAGTTCTTC
>TRBJ2-1|NA|14|NA|TRBV21-1
CATLTGTHYNEQFF
TGTGCCACTTTGACCGGGACGCACTACAATGAGCAGTTCTTC
>TRBJ2-3|few|14|NA|TRBV10-3
CAISVTASTDTQYF
TGTGCCATCAGCGTTACGGCCAGCACAGATACGCAGTATTTT
>TRBJ2-1|NA|16|TRBD2|TRBV20-1
CSATRTSGRSYNEQFF
TGCAGTGCAACCAGGACTAGCGGAAGGTCCTACAATGAGCAGTTCTTC
>TRBJ2-1|few|18|TRBD1|TRBV15
CATSRAGTGAERYNEQFF
TGTGCCACCAGCAGAGCCGGGACAGGGGCCGAACGGTACAATGAGCAGTTCTTC
>TRBJ2-1|NA|16|TRBD2|TRBV5-5
CASSPATSGRSNEQFF
TGTGCCAGCAGCCCAGCGACTAGCGGGAGATCCAATGAGCAGTTCTTC
>TRBJ2-1|NA|14|TRBD1|TRBV28
CASSHTGTGYEQFF
TGTGCCAGCAGCCACACCGGGACAGGTTATGAGCAGTTCTTC
>TRBJ2-1|NA|15|TRBD1|TRBV4-1
CASSHPGQGSSEQFF
TGCGCCAGCAGCCACCCCGGACAGGGAAGCAGTGAGCAGTTCTTC
>TRBJ2-1|NA|12|NA|TRBV6-1
CASSEGGYEQFF
TGTGCCAGCAGTGAAGGGGGCTATGAGCAGTTCTTC
>TRBJ1-1|NA|17|NA|TRBV4-1
CASSQDPSSLAYTEAFF
TGCGCCAGCAGCCAAGATCCGAGTTCCCTTGCTTATACTGAAGCTTTCTTT
>TRBJ2-6|NA|16|TRBD2|TRBV11-3
CASSQTAGVGANVLTF
TGTGCCAGCAGCCAAACAGCGGGAGTCGGGGCCAACGTCCTGACTTTC
>TRBJ2-6|few|16|NA|TRBV6-5
CASRYSVSSGANVLTF
TGTGCCAGCAGGTATAGCGTAAGCTCTGGGGCCAACGTCCTGACTTTC
>TRBJ2-5|few|15|NA|TRBV3-1
CASSQRWTAQETQYF
TGTGCCAGCAGCCAACGCTGGACAGCCCAAGAGACCCAGTACTTC
>TRBJ2-7|NA|16|TRBD2|TRBV27
CASSLRASGNRYEQYF
TGTGCCAGCAGTTTAAGGGCTAGCGGGAACCGCTACGAGCAGTACTTC
>TRBJ2-1|many|14|TRBD2|TRBV27
CASGGTRAYNEQFF
TGTGCCAGCGGCGGGACTAGAGCCTACAATGAGCAGTTCTTC
>TRBJ2-1|NA|13|TRBD2|TRBV30
CAWSGLAGEKQFF
TGTGCCTGGTCGGGACTAGCGGGAGAAAAGCAGTTCTTC
>TRBJ2-7|NA|17|TRBD2|TRBV28
CASSLPMGLAGAGEQYF
TGTGCCAGCAGTTTACCGATGGGACTAGCGGGAGCGGGAGAGCAGTACTTC
>TRBJ2-7|NA|15|TRBD2|TRBV10-1
CASSDSAGVIYEQYF
TGCGCCAGCAGTGATTCGGCGGGAGTAATCTACGAGCAGTACTTC
>TRBJ2-3|NA|16|TRBD2|TRBV12-3/TRBV12-4
CASSFLLREGGDTQYF
TGTGCCAGCAGTTTTTTATTGCGGGAGGGCGGAGATACGCAGTATTTT
>TRBJ2-1|NA|17|TRBD2|TRBV4-1
CASSQDTASGNYNEQFF
TGCGCCAGCAGCCAAGATACTGCTAGCGGGAACTACAATGAGCAGTTCTTC
>TRBJ2-1|NA|13|NA|TRBV6-5
CASRNGLNNEQFF
TGTGCCAGCAGAAACGGGCTTAACAATGAGCAGTTCTTC
>TRBJ1-5|NA|15|NA|TRBV18
CASSPPSRPNQPQHF
TGTGCCAGCTCACCACCGTCCAGGCCCAATCAGCCCCAGCATTTT
>TRBJ2-3|few|13|NA|TRBV29-1
CSVGNSRTDTQYF
TGCAGCGTTGGAAACAGTAGAACAGATACGCAGTATTTT
>TRBJ2-7|NA|13|NA|TRBV27
CASSLYRADEQYF
TGTGCCAGCAGTCTTTACAGGGCCGATGAGCAGTACTTC
>TRBJ2-5|NA|14|NA|TRBV6-2/TRBV6-3
CASSYSFSGGSEYF
TGTGCCAGCAGTTACAGTTTTAGCGGAGGGAGCGAGTACTTC
>TRBJ2-3|NA|16|TRBD2|TRBV4-2
CASSQDPSGGTDTQYF
TGTGCCAGCAGCCAAGATCCTAGCGGGGGCACAGATACGCAGTATTTT
>TRBJ2-3|few|14|NA|TRBV29-1
CSVEDPSSTDTQYF
TGCAGCGTTGAAGATCCCAGCAGCACAGATACGCAGTATTTT
>TRBJ2-3|few|17|NA|TRBV6-1
CASSPLSRGASTDTQYF
TGTGCCAGCAGTCCCCTGAGCCGGGGCGCGAGCACAGATACGCAGTATTTT
>TRBJ2-3|NA|16|NA|TRBV12-3/TRBV12-4
CASSLGAGLGTDTQYF
TGTGCCAGCAGTTTAGGGGCGGGACTTGGCACAGATACGCAGTATTTT
>TRBJ1-2|NA|15|NA|TRBV6-5
CANSYSQGDLSGYTF
TGTGCCAACAGTTACTCGCAGGGTGATTTATCTGGCTACACCTTC
>TRBJ1-2|NA|16|NA|TRBV4-1
CASSQDWQVANYGYTF
TGCGCCAGCAGCCAAGATTGGCAAGTAGCTAACTATGGCTACACCTTC
>TRBJ2-7|NA|12|NA|TRBV29-1
CSARTESYEQYF
TGCAGCGCTCGGACAGAAAGCTACGAGCAGTACTTC
>TRBJ2-7|NA|13|NA|TRBV18
CASPPGSSYEQYF
TGTGCCAGCCCACCAGGAAGCTCCTACGAGCAGTACTTC
>TRBJ1-5|few|12|NA|TRBV20-1
CSAPQGNQPQHF
TGCAGTGCGCCACAGGGAAACCAGCCCCAGCATTTT
>TRBJ2-3|NA|17|TRBD2|TRBV27
CASSFSTSGIYTDTQYF
TGTGCCAGCAGTTTTTCGACTAGCGGGATATACACAGATACGCAGTATTTT
>TRBJ1-6|few|16|NA|TRBV4-2
CASSQVEGSRDSPLHF
TGTGCCAGCAGCCAAGTTGAGGGTTCTCGGGATTCACCCCTCCACTTT
>TRBJ2-5|NA|13|TRBD2|TRBV9
CASSVGGEGTQYF
TGTGCCAGCAGCGTAGGAGGGGAGGGGACCCAGTACTTC
>TRBJ2-7|few|17|TRBD1|TRBV2
CASSALPGTGDFYEQYF
TGTGCCAGCAGTGCATTGCCGGGGACAGGGGACTTCTACGAGCAGTACTTC
>TRBJ2-1|few|18|TRBD2|TRBV6-2/TRBV6-3
CASSYSTSGRGSYNEQFF
TGTGCCAGCAGTTACTCGACTAGTGGGAGGGGTTCCTACAATGAGCAGTTCTTC
>TRBJ1-2|NA|11|TRBD1|TRBV10-3
CARGQSYGYTF
TGTGCCAGGGGACAGAGCTATGGCTACACATTC
>TRBJ2-1|NA|14|NA|TRBV7-2
CASSPRLGRNEQFF
TGTGCCAGCAGCCCCCGACTAGGGCGAAATGAGCAGTTCTTC
>TRBJ1-4|NA|12|NA|TRBV20-1
CSASAGSEKLFF
TGCAGTGCTAGCGCGGGGTCTGAAAAACTGTTTTTT
>TRBJ2-7|NA|12|NA|TRBV20-1
CSAGLTIYEQYF
TGCAGTGCGGGACTTACCATCTACGAGCAGTACTTC
>TRBJ2-1|NA|15|TRBD2|TRBV20-1
CSASPAGLAGDEQFF
TGCAGTGCTAGTCCAGCAGGGCTAGCGGGTGATGAGCAGTTCTTC
>TRBJ2-5|NA|16|TRBD1|TRBV6-5
CASSRVAGTGGGEQYF
TGTGCCAGCAGCCGGGTCGCCGGGACAGGGGGAGGAGAGCAGTACTTC
>TRBJ2-5|NA|15|TRBD1|TRBV7-9
CASSFPGTVQETQYF
TGTGCCAGCAGCTTCCCCGGGACAGTACAAGAGACCCAGTACTTC
>TRBJ1-4|NA|14|TRBD1|TRBV12-3/TRBV12-4
CASSRDRVNEKLFF
TGTGCCAGCAGCAGGGACAGGGTTAATGAAAAACTGTTTTTT
>TRBJ2-3|few|15|NA|TRBV6-5
CASSYSFQGTDTQYF
TGTGCCAGCAGTTACTCGTTCCAGGGCACAGATACGCAGTATTTT
>TRBJ1-2|NA|16|NA|TRBV5-6
CASQPGSSLRDYGYTF
TGTGCCAGTCAACCCGGTAGCTCCCTTCGGGACTATGGCTACACCTTC